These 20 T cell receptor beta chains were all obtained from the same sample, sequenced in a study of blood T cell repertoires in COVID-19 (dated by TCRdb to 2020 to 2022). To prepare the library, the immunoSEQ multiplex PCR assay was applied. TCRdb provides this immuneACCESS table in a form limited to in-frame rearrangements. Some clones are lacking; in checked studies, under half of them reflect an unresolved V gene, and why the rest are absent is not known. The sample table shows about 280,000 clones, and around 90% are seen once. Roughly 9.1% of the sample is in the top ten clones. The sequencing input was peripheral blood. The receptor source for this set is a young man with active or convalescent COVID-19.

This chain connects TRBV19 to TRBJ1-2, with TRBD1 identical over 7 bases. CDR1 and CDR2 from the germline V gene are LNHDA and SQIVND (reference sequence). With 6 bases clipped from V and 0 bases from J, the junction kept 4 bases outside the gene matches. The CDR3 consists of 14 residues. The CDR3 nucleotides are TGTGCCAGTAGCGGGGACAGCACTAACTATGGCTACACCTTC. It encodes CASSGDSTNYGYTF.

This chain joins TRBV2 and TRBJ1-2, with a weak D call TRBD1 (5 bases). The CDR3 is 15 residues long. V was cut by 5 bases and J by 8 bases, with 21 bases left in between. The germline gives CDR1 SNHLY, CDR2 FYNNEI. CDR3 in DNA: TGTGCCAGCAGTCCCCCAGCGACAGCATATCGGGGCTACACCTTC. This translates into CASSPPATAYRGYTF.

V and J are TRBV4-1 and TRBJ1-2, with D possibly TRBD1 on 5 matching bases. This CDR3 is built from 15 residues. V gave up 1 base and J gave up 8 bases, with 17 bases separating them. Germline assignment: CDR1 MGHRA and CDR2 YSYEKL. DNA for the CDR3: TGCGCCAGCAGCCAAGGGGCGGGGGGGAGGTACGGCTACACCTTC. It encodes CASSQGAGGRYGYTF.

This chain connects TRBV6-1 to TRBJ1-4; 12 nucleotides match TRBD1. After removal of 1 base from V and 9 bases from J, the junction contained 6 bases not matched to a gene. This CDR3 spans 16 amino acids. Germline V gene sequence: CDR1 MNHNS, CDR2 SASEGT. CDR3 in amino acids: CASSEEAGTGGKKLFF. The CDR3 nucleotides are TGTGCCAGCAGTGAAGAAGCCGGGACAGGGGGCAAAAAACTGTTTTTT.

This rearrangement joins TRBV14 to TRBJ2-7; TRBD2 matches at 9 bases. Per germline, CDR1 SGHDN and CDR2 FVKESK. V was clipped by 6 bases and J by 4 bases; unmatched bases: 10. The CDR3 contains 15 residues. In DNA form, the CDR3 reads TGTGCCAGCAGAGAGACTAGCGGCGAATATTACGAGCAGTACTTC. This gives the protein CASRETSGEYYEQYF.

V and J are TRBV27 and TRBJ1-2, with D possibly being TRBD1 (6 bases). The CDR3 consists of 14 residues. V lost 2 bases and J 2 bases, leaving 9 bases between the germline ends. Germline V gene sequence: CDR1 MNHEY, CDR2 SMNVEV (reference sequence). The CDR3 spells CASSLQGRNYGYTF. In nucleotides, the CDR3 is TGTGCCAGCAGTTTACAGGGGCGGAACTATGGCTACACCTTC.

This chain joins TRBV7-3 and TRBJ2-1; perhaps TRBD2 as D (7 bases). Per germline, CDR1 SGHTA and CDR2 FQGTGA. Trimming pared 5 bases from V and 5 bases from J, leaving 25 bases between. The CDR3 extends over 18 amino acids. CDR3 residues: CASSDIGGERLTNNEQFF. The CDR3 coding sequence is TGTGCCAGCAGCGATATAGGGGGGGAGCGCCTAACAAACAATGAGCAGTTCTTC. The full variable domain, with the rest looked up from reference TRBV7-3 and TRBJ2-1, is GAGVSQTPSNKVTEKGKYVELRCDPISGHTALYWYRQSLGQGPEFLIYFQGTGAADDSGLPNDRFFAVRPEGSVSTLKIQRTERGDSAVYLCASSDIGGERLTNNEQFFGPGTRLTVL.

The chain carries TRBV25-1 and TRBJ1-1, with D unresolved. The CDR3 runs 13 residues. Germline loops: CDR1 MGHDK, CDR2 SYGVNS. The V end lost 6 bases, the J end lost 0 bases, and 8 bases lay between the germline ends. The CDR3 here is CASRRLLNTEAFF. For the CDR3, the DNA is TGTGCCAGCAGGCGATTACTGAACACTGAAGCTTTCTTT.

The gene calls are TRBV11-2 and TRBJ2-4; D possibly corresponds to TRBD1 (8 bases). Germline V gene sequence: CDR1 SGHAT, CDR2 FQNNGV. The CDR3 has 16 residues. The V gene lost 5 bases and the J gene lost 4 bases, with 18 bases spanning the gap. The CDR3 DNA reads TGTGCCAGCAGCCTGGTCGGACAGGGAGGGAAAAACATTCAGTACTTC. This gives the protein CASSLVGQGGKNIQYF.

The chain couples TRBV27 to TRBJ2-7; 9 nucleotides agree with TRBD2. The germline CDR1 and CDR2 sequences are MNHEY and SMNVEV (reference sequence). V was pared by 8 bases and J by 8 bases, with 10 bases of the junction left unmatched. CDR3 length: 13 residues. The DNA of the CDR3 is TGTGCCAGCCGGCGGGGGGGCTTAGGAAAGCAGTACTTC. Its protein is CASRRGGLGKQYF.

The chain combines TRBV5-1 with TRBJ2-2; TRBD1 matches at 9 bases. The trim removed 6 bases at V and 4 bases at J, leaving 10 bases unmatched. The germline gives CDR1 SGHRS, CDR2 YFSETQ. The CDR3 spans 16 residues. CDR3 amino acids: CASTSGTGYSTGELFF. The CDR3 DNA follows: TGCGCCAGCACATCCGGGACAGGGTATAGCACCGGGGAGCTGTTTTTT.

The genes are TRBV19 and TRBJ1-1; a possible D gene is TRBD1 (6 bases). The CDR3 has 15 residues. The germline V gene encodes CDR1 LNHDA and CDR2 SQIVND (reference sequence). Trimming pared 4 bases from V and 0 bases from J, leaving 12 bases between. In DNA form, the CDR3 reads TGTGCCAGTAGTAACCAGGGGCTCTTGAACACTGAAGCTTTCTTT. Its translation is CASSNQGLLNTEAFF.

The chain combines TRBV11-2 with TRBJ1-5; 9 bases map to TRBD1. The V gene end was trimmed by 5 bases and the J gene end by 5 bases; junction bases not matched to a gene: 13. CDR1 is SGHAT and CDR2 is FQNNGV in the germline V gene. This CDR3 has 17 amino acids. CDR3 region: CASSAGTGHLRDQPQHF. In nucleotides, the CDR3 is TGTGCCAGCAGCGCCGGGACAGGGCATCTCAGGGATCAGCCCCAGCATTTT.

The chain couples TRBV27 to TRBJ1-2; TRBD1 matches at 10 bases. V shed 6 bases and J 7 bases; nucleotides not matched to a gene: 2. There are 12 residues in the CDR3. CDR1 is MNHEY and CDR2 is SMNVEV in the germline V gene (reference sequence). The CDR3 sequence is CASRTGGSGYTF. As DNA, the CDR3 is TGTGCCAGCAGGACAGGGGGCTCTGGCTACACCTTC.

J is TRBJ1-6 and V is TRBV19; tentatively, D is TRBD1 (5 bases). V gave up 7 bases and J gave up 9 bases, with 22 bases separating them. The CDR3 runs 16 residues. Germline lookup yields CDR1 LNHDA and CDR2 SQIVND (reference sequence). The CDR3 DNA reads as TGTGCCAGTAATCAGGGAGGCACTGAAATACGTTCACCCCTCCACTTT. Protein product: CASNQGGTEIRSPLHF.

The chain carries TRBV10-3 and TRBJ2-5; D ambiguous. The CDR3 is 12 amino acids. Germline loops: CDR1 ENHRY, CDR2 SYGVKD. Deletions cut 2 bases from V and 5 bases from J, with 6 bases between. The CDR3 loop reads CAISETEETQYF. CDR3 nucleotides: TGTGCCATCAGTGAGACTGAGGAGACCCAGTACTTC.

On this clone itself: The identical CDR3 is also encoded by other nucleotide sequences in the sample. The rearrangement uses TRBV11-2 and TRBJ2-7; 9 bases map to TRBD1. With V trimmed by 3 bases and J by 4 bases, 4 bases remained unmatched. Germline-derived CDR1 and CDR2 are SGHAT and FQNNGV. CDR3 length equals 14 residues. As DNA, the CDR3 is TGTGCCAGCAGCTTCGGGACAGGGACGTACGAGCAGTACTTC. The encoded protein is CASSFGTGTYEQYF.

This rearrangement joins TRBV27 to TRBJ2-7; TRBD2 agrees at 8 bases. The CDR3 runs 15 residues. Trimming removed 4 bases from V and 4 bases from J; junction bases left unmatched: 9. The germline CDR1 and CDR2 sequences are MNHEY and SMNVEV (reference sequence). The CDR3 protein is CASSWGGGTIYEQYF. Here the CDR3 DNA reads TGTGCCAGCAGTTGGGGCGGGGGGACCATTTACGAGCAGTACTTC.

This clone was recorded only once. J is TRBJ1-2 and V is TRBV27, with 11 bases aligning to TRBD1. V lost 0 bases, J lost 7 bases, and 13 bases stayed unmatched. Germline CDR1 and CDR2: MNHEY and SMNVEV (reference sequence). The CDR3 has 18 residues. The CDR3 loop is CASSLSVPGGDRGFGYTF. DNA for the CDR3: TGTGCCAGCAGTTTATCGGTCCCCGGGGGGGACAGGGGGTTTGGCTACACCTTC.

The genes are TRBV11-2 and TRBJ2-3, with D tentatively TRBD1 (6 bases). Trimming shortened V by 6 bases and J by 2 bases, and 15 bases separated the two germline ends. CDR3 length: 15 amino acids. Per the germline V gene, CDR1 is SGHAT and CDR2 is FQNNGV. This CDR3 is CASRLQGGHTDTQYF. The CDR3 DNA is TGTGCCAGCAGGTTACAGGGTGGGCACACAGATACGCAGTATTTT.